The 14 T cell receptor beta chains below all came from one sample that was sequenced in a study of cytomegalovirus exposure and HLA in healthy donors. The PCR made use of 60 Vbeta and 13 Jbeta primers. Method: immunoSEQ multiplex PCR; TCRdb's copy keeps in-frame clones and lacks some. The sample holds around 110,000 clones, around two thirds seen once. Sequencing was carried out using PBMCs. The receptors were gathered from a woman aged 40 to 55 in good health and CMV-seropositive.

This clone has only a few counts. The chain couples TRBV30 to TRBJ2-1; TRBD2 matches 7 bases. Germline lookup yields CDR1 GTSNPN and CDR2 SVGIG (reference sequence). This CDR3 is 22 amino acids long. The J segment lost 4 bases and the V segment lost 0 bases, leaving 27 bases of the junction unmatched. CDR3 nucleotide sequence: TGTGCCTGGAGTGTACCCCCCAGAAGTCTAGCGGAGACCCAAATTCCGTACAATGAGCAGTTCTTC. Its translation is CAWSVPPRSLAETQIPYNEQFF. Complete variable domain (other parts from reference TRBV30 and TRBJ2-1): SQTIHQWPATLVQPVGSPLSLECTVEGTSNPNLYWYRQAAGRGLQLLFYSVGIGQISSEVPQNLSASRPQDRQFILSSKKLLLSDSGFYLCAWSVPPRSLAETQIPYNEQFFGPGTRLTVL.

The CDR3 coding sequence is TGTGCCAGCAGGATCAGGACAGGGGGGAATGAAAAACTGTTTTTT. Amino acid sequence: CASRIRTGGNEKLFF. The V call is TRBV2, the J call TRBJ1-4, with 10 positions matching TRBD1. The CDR3 length is 15 residues. Germline loops: CDR1 SNHLY, CDR2 FYNNEI. V lost 6 bases to trimming and J lost 5 bases; unmatched junction nucleotides: 6. Full variable domain (rest looked up from reference TRBV2 and TRBJ1-4): EPEVTQTPSHQVTQMGQEVILRCVPISNHLYFYWYRQILGQKVEFLVSFYNNEISEKSEIFDDQFSVERPDGSNFTLKIRSTKLEDSAMYFCASRIRTGGNEKLFFGSGTQLSVL.

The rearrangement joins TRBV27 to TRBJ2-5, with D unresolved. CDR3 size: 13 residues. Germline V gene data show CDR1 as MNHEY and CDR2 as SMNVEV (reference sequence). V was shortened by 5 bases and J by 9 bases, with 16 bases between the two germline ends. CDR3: CASSRGTLEAQYF. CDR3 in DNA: TGTGCCAGCAGTCGCGGAACCCTTGAAGCCCAGTACTTC.

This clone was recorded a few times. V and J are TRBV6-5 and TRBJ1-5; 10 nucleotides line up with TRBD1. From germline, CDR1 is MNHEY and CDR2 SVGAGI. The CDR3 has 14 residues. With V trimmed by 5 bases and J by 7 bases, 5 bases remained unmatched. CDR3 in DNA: TGTGCCAGCAGTCGACAGGGGGCCCGGCAGCCCCAGCATTTT. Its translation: CASSRQGARQPQHF.

For the CDR3, the DNA is TGTGCCAGCAGCCTTCGGTCGTTGCTTCAGCCCCAGCATTTT. Protein: CASSLRSLLQPQHF. The chain couples TRBV21-1 to TRBJ1-5. TRBV21-1 is listed as a pseudogene. The CDR3 extends over 14 amino acids.

CDR3 sequence reads: CASSSPTRGPSYEQYF. CDR3 sequence (DNA): TGTGCCAGCAGCTCTCCTACCCGGGGTCCATCCTACGAGCAGTACTTC. The chain carries TRBV5-6 and TRBJ2-7, with D possibly being TRBD2 (5 bases). There are 16 residues in the CDR3. Deletions cut 3 bases from V and 1 base from J, with 17 bases between. The germline CDR1 and CDR2 sequences are SGHDT and YYEEEE.

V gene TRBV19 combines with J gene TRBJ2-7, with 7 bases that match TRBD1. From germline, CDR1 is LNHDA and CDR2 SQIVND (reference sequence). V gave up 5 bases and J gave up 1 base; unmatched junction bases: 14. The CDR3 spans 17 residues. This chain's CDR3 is CASSGHDTGVLSYEQYF. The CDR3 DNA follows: TGTGCCAGTAGTGGGCATGATACAGGGGTCCTTTCCTACGAGCAGTACTTC.

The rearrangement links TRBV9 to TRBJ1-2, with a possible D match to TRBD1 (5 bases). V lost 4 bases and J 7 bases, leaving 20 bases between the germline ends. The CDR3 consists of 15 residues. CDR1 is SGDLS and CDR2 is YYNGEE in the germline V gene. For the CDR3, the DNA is TGTGCCAGCAGCAACCTCCTGGGGGGTGCGGGTGGCTACACCTTC. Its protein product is CASSNLLGGAGGYTF.

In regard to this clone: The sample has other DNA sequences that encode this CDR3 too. CDR3 protein: CASSIGSNEQFF. The CDR3 DNA reads TGTGCCAGTAGTATAGGGAGCAATGAGCAGTTCTTC. The chain couples TRBV19 to TRBJ2-1; unclear D gene. Germline lookup yields CDR1 LNHDA and CDR2 SQIVND (reference sequence). Trimming took off 1 base at V and 6 bases at J, with 4 bases between the two ends. This CDR3 spans 12 amino acids.

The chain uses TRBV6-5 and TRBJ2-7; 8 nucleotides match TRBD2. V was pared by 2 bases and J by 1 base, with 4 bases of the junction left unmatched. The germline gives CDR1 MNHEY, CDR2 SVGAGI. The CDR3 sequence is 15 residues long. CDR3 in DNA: TGTGCCAGCAGTTACGGAGCGGGGGCTTCCTACGAGCAGTACTTC. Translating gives CASSYGAGASYEQYF.

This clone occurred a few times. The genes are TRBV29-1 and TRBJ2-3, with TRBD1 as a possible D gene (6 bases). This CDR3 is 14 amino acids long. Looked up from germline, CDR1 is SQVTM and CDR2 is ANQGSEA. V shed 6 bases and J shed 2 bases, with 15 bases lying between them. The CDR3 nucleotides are TGCAGCGTCGGACTTGGACAGACCACAGATACGCAGTATTTT. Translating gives CSVGLGQTTDTQYF.

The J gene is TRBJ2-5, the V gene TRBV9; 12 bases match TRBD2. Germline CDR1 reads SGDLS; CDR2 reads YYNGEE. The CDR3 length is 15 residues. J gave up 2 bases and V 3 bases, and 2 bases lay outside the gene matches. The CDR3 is CASSAGTSGQETQYF. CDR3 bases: TGTGCCAGCAGCGCCGGGACTAGCGGGCAAGAGACCCAGTACTTC.

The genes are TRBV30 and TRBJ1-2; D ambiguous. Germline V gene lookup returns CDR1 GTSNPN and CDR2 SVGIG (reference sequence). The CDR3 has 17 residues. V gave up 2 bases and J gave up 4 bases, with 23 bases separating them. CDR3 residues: CAWSLHSGVRFGYGYTF. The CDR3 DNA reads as TGTGCCTGGAGTCTACACTCCGGGGTGAGGTTCGGCTATGGCTACACCTTC.

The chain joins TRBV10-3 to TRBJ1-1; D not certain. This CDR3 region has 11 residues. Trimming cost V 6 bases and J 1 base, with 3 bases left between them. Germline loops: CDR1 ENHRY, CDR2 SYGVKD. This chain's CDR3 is CAIRRNTEAFF. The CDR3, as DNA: TGTGCCATCAGGCGGAACACTGAAGCTTTCTTT.